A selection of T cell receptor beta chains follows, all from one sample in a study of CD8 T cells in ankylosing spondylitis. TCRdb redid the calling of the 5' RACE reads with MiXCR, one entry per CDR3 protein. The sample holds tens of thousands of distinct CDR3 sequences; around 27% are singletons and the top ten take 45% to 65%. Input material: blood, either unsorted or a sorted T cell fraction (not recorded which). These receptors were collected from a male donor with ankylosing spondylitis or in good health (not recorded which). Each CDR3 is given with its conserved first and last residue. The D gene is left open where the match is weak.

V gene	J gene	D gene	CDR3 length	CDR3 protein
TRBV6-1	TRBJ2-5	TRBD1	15	CASKSNRGLRETQYF
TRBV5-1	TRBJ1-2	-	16	CASSLSGVAREDGDTF
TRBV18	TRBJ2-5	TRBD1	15	CASSPWTGEGKTQYF
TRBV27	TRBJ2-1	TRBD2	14	CASSLLGGSNEQFF
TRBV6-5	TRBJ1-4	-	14	CASSYGQSNEKLFF
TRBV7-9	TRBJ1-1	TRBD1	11	CASSSSGGAFF
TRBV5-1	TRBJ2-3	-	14	CASSLAGGADTQYF
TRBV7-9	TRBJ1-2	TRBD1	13	CASSLTTGDGYTF
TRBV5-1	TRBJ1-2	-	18	CASSPTSDRSSTYYGYTF
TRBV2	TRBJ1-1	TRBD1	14	CASRMTGLNTEAFF
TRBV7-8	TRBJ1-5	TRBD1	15	CASRLDRASNQPQHF
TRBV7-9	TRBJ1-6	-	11	CASSFEAPLHF
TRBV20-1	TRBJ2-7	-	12	CSAAQGQGEQYF
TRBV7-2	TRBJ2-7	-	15	CASSTSGSLPYEQYF
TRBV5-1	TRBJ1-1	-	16	CASSLGSRVQNTEAFF
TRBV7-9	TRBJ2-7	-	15	CASSLSRGRYYEQYF
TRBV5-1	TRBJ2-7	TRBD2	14	CASSLSGSFYEQYF
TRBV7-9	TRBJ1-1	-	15	CASSLHLGLVTEAFF
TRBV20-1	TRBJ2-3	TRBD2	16	CSAGPRLAGSTDTQYF
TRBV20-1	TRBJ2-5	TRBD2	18	CSATTRTSGGAIRETQYF
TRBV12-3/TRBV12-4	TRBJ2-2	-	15	CASSLNAGRTGELFF
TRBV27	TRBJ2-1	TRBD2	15	CASGDLGLHVNEQFF
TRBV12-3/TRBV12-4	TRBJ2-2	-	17	CASSLGGQRGDTGELFF
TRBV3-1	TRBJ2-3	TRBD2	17	CASSQGRLAYTTDTQYF
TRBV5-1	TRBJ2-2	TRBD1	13	CASGTGGTGELFF
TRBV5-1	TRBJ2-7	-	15	CASSLEGPLSYEQYF
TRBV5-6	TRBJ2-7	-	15	CASSRRSVLEQGQYF
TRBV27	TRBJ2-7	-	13	CASSFGQHYEQYF
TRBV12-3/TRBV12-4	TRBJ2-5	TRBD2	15	CASSLVQRGSETQYF
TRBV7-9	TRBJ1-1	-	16	CASSPRAGEVDTEAFF
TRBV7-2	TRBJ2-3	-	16	CASSLASTTGTDTQYF
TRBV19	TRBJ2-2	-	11	CASNARGELFF
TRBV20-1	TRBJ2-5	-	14	CSASRRNYQETQYF
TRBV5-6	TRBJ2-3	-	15	CASSLGPTSTDTQYF
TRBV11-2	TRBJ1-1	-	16	CASSLEFGAKNTEAFF
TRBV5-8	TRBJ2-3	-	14	CASSLARHTDTQYF
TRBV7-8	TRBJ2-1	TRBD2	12	CASLAGGNEQFF
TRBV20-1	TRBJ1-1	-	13	CSASKTAQTEAFF
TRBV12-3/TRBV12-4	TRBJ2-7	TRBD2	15	CASSPSSGINYEQYF
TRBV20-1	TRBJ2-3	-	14	CSARTTGPTDTQYF
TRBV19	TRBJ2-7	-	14	CASSIGVGAYEQYF
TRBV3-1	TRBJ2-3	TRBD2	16	CASSQEPAGGGGTQYF
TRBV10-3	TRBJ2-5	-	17	CAISGVGGSGNQETQYF
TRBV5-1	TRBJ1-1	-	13	CASSQAMNTEAFF
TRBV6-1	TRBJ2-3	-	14	CARNSIFGTDTQYF
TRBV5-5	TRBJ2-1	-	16	CASSFGGPSSYNEQFF
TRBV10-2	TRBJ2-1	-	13	CASGQEGRDEQFF
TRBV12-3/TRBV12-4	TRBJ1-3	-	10	CASSKNTIYF
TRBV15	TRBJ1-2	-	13	CATSRDRGDGYTF
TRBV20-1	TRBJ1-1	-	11	CSADSGTEAFF
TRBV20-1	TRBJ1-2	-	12	CSTSPGAYGYTF
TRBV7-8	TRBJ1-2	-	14	CASSILLANYGYTF
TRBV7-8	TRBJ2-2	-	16	CASSPELGAGIGELFF
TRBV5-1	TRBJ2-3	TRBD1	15	CASSPQGAPTDTQYF